This TCR beta chain is drawn from a study of blood T cell repertoires in COVID-19. Background on the study: Researchers got acute and convalescent COVID-19 samples from the United States, Italy and Spain. From T cells, B-cell-depleted T cells, or PBMCs came the material, which was cDNA or gDNA.

In the original processing: Using reference gene primer amplification, nucleated cell counts were estimated. Sequenced by immunoSEQ multiplex PCR; TCRdb stores in-frame clones only, minus some. The DNA gave D and trimming, while V, J and clone size come from that table. Of some 200,000 clones detected, around 80% appear once; the ten largest clones hold around 14%. The sequence was collected from a man aged 25 to 40 with active or convalescent COVID-19. Sequenced sample: peripheral blood.

CDR3: CASSPRQGRDTGELFF. DNA of the CDR3: TGTGCCAGCTCACCGCGACAGGGGCGAGACACCGGGGAGCTGTTTTTT. V gene TRBV18 combines with J gene TRBJ2-2, with TRBD1 matching over 8 bases. This CDR3 has 16 amino acids. Germline CDR1 is KGHSH and CDR2 is LQKENI. V lost 3 bases to trimming and J lost 3 bases; unmatched junction nucleotides: 6.